The 20 T cell receptor beta chains presented below share a single source sample, sequenced in a study of CD8 T cells in ankylosing spondylitis. Overall study findings and caveats: Characteristic of ankylosing spondylitis blood, it appeared, was a TCR beta motif comprising about eight highly homologous variants.

The antigens for these receptors are not known. Each CDR3 protein gets one entry after TCRdb re-called the 5' RACE reads with MiXCR. Here the sample spans about 480,000 distinct CDR3 sequences, over 15% being singletons. Material: blood, either unsorted or a sorted T cell fraction (not recorded which). The origin of the receptors is a male donor with ankylosing spondylitis.

This chain uses TRBV25-1 with TRBJ1-1; D is unclear. This CDR3 is 13 amino acids long. Looked up from germline, CDR1 is MGHDK and CDR2 is SYGVNS. The V end was cut by 2 bases, the J end by 4 bases, with 8 bases between. CDR3 nucleotide sequence: TGTGCCAGCAGTGAAAGCCCGAGCACTGAAGCTTTCTTT. Its translation is CASSESPSTEAFF.

This clonotype has just a few counts. The J gene is TRBJ2-1, the V gene TRBV15; 11 nucleotides agree with TRBD2. V lost 3 bases and J lost 6; bases outside the gene matches: 4. This CDR3 is built from 15 residues. Per the germline V gene, CDR1 is LNHNV and CDR2 is YYDKDF (reference sequence). CDR3 in DNA: TGTGCCACCAGCAGCGGGACTAGCGGAAGCAATGAGCAGTTCTTC. Translating it yields CATSSGTSGSNEQFF.

This chain connects TRBV28 to TRBJ2-6; 7 bases match TRBD1. Per the germline V gene, CDR1 is MDHEN and CDR2 is SYDVKM. The ends lost 5 bases at V and 0 bases at J; junction bases unmatched: 7. The CDR3 length is 17 residues. CDR3 nucleotides: TGTGCCAGCAGTCCCCCAACAGGGGCCTCTGGGGCCAACGTCCTGACTTTC. Its protein is CASSPPTGASGANVLTF.

CDR3 bases: TGCAGTGCTCAGAAGGGGGCCGGGGATCAGCCCCAGCATTTT. Translated: CSAQKGAGDQPQHF. The chain recombines TRBV20-1 with TRBJ1-5, with 7 bases lining up with TRBD1. With 5 bases clipped from V and 5 bases from J, the junction kept 9 bases outside the gene matches. The CDR3 sequence is 14 residues long. CDR1 and CDR2 from the germline V gene are DFQATT and SNEGSKA (reference sequence).

This chain uses TRBV5-1 with TRBJ2-5; D possibly corresponds to TRBD2 (5 bases). The length of the CDR3 is 15 residues. The germline V and J ends were trimmed by 0 bases and 1 base, with 10 bases remaining between them. The V gene's germline CDR1 is SGHRS and CDR2 YFSETQ. The CDR3 DNA sequence: TGCGCCAGCAGCTTGGCCGGGGAGCCCCAAGAGACCCAGTACTTC. Protein product: CASSLAGEPQETQYF.

This clonotype showed up just a few times. V is TRBV29-1 and J is TRBJ2-6, with D unresolved. Germline assignment: CDR1 SQVTM and CDR2 ANQGSEA. This CDR3 has 16 amino acids. V dropped 1 base and J dropped 1 base, with 11 bases sitting between them. The CDR3 DNA reads as TGCAGCGTTGAAGTCGTTCGCGATTCTGGGGCCAACGTCCTGACTTTC. Its translation is CSVEVVRDSGANVLTF.

Turning to this clonotype: Just one base apart from a much larger clone, this may be a read error. This chain uses TRBV4-2 with TRBJ2-5, with 8 bases fitting TRBD2. The CDR3 extends over 16 amino acids. Germline V gene data show CDR1 as LGHNA and CDR2 as YNFKEQ. The trim removed 4 bases at V and 5 bases at J, leaving 12 bases unmatched. The CDR3 region has the DNA TGTGCCAGCAGCCCACGGACTAGCAGGGGCAGGGAGACCCAGTACTTC. Protein: CASSPRTSRGRETQYF.

This rearrangement joins TRBV5-6 to TRBJ2-3; possible D gene TRBD2, 6 bases. CDR1 and CDR2 (germline): SGHDT, YYEEEE. V was cut by 2 bases and J by 6 bases, with 10 bases left in between. The CDR3 is made up of 13 amino acids. This CDR3 reads CASSLGTSDTQYF. The CDR3 region has the DNA TGTGCCAGCAGCTTAGGGACTTCGGATACGCAGTATTTT. Full variable domain (missing parts from reference TRBV5-6 and TRBJ2-3): DAGVTQSPTHLIKTRGQQVTLRCSPKSGHDTVSWYQQALGQGPQFIFQYYEEEERQRGNFPDRFSGHQFPNYSSELNVNALLLGDSALYLCASSLGTSDTQYFGPGTRLTVL.

The rearrangement uses TRBV12-3 or TRBV12-4 and TRBJ2-3; D might be TRBD2 (5 bases). CDR3 size: 11 residues. Trimming shortened V by 6 bases and J by 6 bases, and 7 bases separated the two germline ends. The CDR3 DNA follows: TGTGCCAGCAGAAGGGAGGATACGCAGTATTTT. Amino acids: CASRREDTQYF.

This clonotype was observed a few times. V is TRBV28 and J is TRBJ1-4; D is uncertain. Germline V gene lookup returns CDR1 MDHEN and CDR2 SYDVKM. V gave up 6 bases and J gave up 4 bases, with 12 bases separating them. There are 14 residues in the CDR3. The CDR3 is CASRPGDRNEKLFF. The CDR3, as DNA: TGTGCCAGCAGACCGGGAGACCGTAATGAAAAACTGTTTTTT.

This clonotype was counted between two and nine times. The V gene is TRBV10-3, the J gene TRBJ1-1; D not certain. The CDR3 contains 14 residues. The germline V gene has CDR1 ENHRY and CDR2 SYGVKD. V shed 6 bases and J shed 0 bases, with 11 bases lying between them. The CDR3 DNA reads TGTGCCATCAGGTTAAGTGAACTGAACACTGAAGCTTTCTTT. As protein: CAIRLSELNTEAFF.

This clonotype was counted only a few times. The genes are TRBV5-1 and TRBJ2-3, with 9 positions matching TRBD1. Germline CDR1 reads SGHRS; CDR2 reads YFSETQ. Trimming cost V 7 bases and J 3 bases; bases outside gene matches: 6. This CDR3 comprises 14 residues. In DNA form, the CDR3 reads TGCGCCAGCCTCCCCGGGACAGGGACAGATACGCAGTATTTT. Translation: CASLPGTGTDTQYF.

This clonotype appeared a few times. The chain carries TRBV12-5 and TRBJ2-2, with a weak D call TRBD1 (5 bases). This CDR3 is 15 amino acids long. The germline V gene has CDR1 LGHNT and CDR2 FRNRAP. V gave up 7 bases and J gave up 5 bases, with 17 bases separating them. The CDR3 DNA follows: TGTGCTAGTGCCACCAGGGAAGATTTTACCGGGGAGCTGTTTTTT. The encoded protein is CASATREDFTGELFF.

In its sample, this clonotype was seen many times. This chain joins TRBV5-8 and TRBJ1-1; D might be TRBD1 (5 bases). The CDR3 covers 16 residues. V was shortened by 4 bases and J by 4 bases, with 20 bases between the two germline ends. The germline gives CDR1 SGHTS, CDR2 YDEGEE. The CDR3 loop reads CASSQPVRGSATEAFF. The DNA of the CDR3 is TGTGCCAGCAGCCAACCCGTTCGGGGGTCAGCCACTGAAGCTTTCTTT.

The chain uses TRBV12-3 or TRBV12-4 and TRBJ1-4; the D is unclear. This CDR3 is 11 amino acids long. The V gene lost 8 bases and the J gene lost 8 bases, with 9 bases spanning the gap. The CDR3 spells CASSEREKLFF. The CDR3 coding sequence is TGTGCCAGCTCGGAAAGGGAAAAACTGTTTTTT.

The rearrangement uses TRBV5-6 and TRBJ2-1; tentative D call: TRBD1 (6 bases). Trimming left V 1 base short and J 1 base short, with 12 bases between. Germline loops: CDR1 SGHDT, CDR2 YYEEEE. There are 16 residues in the CDR3. The CDR3 DNA follows: TGTGCCAGCAGCTTGTTTCAGGGGCAATCCTACAATGAGCAGTTCTTC. It yields the protein CASSLFQGQSYNEQFF.

This clonotype was counted at least ten times. The chain has TRBV12-3 or TRBV12-4 and TRBJ2-2; 8 bases align to TRBD2. Germline trimming cut 4 bases from V and 7 bases from J; bases unmatched to any gene: 14. There are 17 residues in the CDR3. The CDR3 region is CASSYTPKRERIGELFF. The CDR3 DNA sequence: TGTGCCAGCAGTTATACCCCCAAGCGGGAGAGAATCGGGGAGCTGTTTTTT.

This chain joins TRBV4-1 and TRBJ1-1; perhaps TRBD1 as D (5 bases). With 6 bases removed from V and 0 bases from J, the gap between germline ends came to 14 bases. Looked up from germline, CDR1 is MGHRA and CDR2 is YSYEKL. The CDR3 length is 15 residues. The DNA of the CDR3 is TGCGCCAGCAGGCGGCCCGACAGCTTGAACACTGAAGCTTTCTTT. Translated: CASRRPDSLNTEAFF.

This clonotype was counted a few times. This chain uses TRBV5-1 with TRBJ2-5, with 9 nucleotides matching TRBD2. CDR1 is SGHRS and CDR2 is YFSETQ in the germline V gene. V was clipped by 4 bases and J by 4 bases; unmatched bases: 11. The CDR3 has 16 amino acids. CDR3 amino acids: CASSPAERGVGETQYF. Here the CDR3 DNA reads TGCGCCAGCAGCCCTGCGGAGCGGGGGGTAGGAGAGACCCAGTACTTC.

This clonotype was seen repeatedly, ten times or more. This sequence joins TRBV20-1 and TRBJ2-1, with TRBD2 identical over 11 bases. CDR1 and CDR2 from the germline V gene are DFQATT and SNEGSKA (reference sequence). The CDR3 runs 15 residues. V shed 6 bases, J shed 0 bases, and the junction held 4 bases outside the gene matches. The CDR3 bases are TGCAGTGCCCAGGGACTAGCGGTCTCCTACAATGAGCAGTTCTTC. This encodes CSAQGLAVSYNEQFF.